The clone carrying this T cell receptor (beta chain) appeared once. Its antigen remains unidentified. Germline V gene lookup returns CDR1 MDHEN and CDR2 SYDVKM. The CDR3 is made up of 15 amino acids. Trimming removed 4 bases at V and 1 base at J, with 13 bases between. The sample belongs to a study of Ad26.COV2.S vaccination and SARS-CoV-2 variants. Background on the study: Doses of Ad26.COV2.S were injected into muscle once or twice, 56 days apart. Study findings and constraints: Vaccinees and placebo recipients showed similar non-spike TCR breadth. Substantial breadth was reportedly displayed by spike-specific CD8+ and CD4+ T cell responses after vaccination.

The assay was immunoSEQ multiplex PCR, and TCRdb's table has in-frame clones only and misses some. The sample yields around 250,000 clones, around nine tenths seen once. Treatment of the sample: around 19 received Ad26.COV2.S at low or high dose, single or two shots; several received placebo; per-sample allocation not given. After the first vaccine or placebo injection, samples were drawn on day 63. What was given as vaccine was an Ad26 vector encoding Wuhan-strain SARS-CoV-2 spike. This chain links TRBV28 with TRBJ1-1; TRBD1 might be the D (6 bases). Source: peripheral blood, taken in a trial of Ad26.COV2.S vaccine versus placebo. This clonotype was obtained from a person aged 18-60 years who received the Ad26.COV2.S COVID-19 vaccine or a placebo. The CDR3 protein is CASSYGEGENTEAFF. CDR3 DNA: TGTGCCAGCAGTTATGGAGAGGGGGAGAACACTGAAGCTTTCTTT.